This T cell receptor beta chain came from a study of breast tumors, draining lymph nodes, adjacent tissues. Study conclusions and caveats: Tumors had less TCR diversity than lymph nodes, more than nontumor tissue. Tumor and nontumor repertoires were significantly more similar in luminal-like than in basal-like breast cancer.

MiXCR was run by TCRdb on the multiplex PCR reads, yielding one entry per CDR3 protein. The table includes some 150,000 distinct CDR3 sequences, approximately 20% detected once. Axillary draining lymph nodes of breast cancer patients supplied the node samples. With 5 bases removed from V and 4 bases from J, the gap between germline ends came to 16 bases. This CDR3 spans 15 amino acids. Germline V gene data show CDR1 as MDHEN and CDR2 as SYDVKM. There are a few counts of this clonotype. Antigen specificity is unknown. The receptor comes from a female donor with breast cancer. Some clones in this sample may be carry-over from other donors' samples. What was sequenced was axillary lymph node tissue. This sequence joins TRBV28 and TRBJ2-3, with a weak D call TRBD1 (6 bases). The CDR3, as DNA: TGTGCCAGCAGTCGAGGGGACATCCAGGCAGATACGCAGTATTTT. Amino acids: CASSRGDIQADTQYF.